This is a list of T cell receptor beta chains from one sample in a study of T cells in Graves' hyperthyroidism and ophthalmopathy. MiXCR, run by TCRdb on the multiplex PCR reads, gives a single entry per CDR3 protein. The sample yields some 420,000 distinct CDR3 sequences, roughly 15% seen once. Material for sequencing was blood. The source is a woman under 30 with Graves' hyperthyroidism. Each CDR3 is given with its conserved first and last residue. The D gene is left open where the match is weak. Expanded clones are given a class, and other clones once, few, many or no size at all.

cdr3_aa: CASSVGGGNSPLHF; cdr3_nt: TGTGCCAGCAGCGTGGGGGGTGGGAATTCACCCCTCCACTTT; j_call: TRBJ1-6; v_call: TRBV9; d_call: NA; clone_size: NA
cdr3_aa: CASRYTSNTGELFF; cdr3_nt: TGTGCCAGCAGATACACTTCGAACACCGGGGAGCTGTTTTTT; j_call: TRBJ2-2; v_call: TRBV12-3/TRBV12-4; d_call: NA; clone_size: many
cdr3_aa: CASTPSPGQGDETQYF; cdr3_nt: TGTGCCAGCACTCCTTCTCCGGGACAGGGGGACGAGACCCAGTACTTC; j_call: TRBJ2-5; v_call: TRBV28; d_call: TRBD1; clone_size: many
cdr3_aa: CSALGLAGREQYF; cdr3_nt: TGCAGTGCTCTGGGACTAGCGGGTCGGGAGCAGTACTTC; j_call: TRBJ2-7; v_call: TRBV20-1; d_call: TRBD2; clone_size: NA
cdr3_aa: CAWSSGTGLYTF; cdr3_nt: TGTGCCTGGAGTTCCGGGACAGGGCTCTACACCTTC; j_call: TRBJ1-2; v_call: TRBV30; d_call: TRBD1; clone_size: NA
cdr3_aa: CASSPLAGVAADTQYF; cdr3_nt: TGTGCCAGCAGTCCACTAGCGGGAGTAGCCGCAGATACGCAGTATTTT; j_call: TRBJ2-3; v_call: TRBV6-1; d_call: TRBD2; clone_size: NA
cdr3_aa: CASRRTPMGQRENTEAFF; cdr3_nt: TGTGCCAGCAGACGAACCCCGATGGGACAGCGCGAGAACACTGAAGCTTTCTTT; j_call: TRBJ1-1; v_call: TRBV28; d_call: TRBD1; clone_size: many
cdr3_aa: CSASFRNTEAFF; cdr3_nt: TGCAGTGCTAGTTTTAGGAACACTGAAGCTTTCTTT; j_call: TRBJ1-1; v_call: TRBV20-1; d_call: NA; clone_size: many
cdr3_aa: CASSEEGGDGGANVLTF; cdr3_nt: TGTGCCAGCAGTGAAGAGGGAGGGGATGGTGGGGCCAACGTCCTGACTTTC; j_call: TRBJ2-6; v_call: TRBV2; d_call: TRBD2; clone_size: many
cdr3_aa: CSARRLAGGGGTDTQYF; cdr3_nt: TGCAGTGCTAGAAGGCTAGCGGGAGGAGGGGGAACAGATACGCAGTATTTT; j_call: TRBJ2-3; v_call: TRBV20-1; d_call: TRBD2; clone_size: many
cdr3_aa: CASSLDRWSYNEQFF; cdr3_nt: TGTGCCAGCAGCCTGGACAGGTGGTCGTACAATGAGCAGTTCTTC; j_call: TRBJ2-1; v_call: TRBV7-2; d_call: TRBD1; clone_size: NA
cdr3_aa: CASSLDPGSREQYF; cdr3_nt: TGTGCCAGCAGCTTAGATCCAGGGTCGCGGGAGCAGTACTTC; j_call: TRBJ2-7; v_call: TRBV11-2; d_call: NA; clone_size: many
cdr3_aa: CASSPGLAGYNEQFF; cdr3_nt: TGTGCCAGCAGCCCGGGACTAGCGGGTTACAATGAGCAGTTCTTC; j_call: TRBJ2-1; v_call: TRBV12-3/TRBV12-4; d_call: TRBD2; clone_size: many
cdr3_aa: CASSLYGGSRGYTF; cdr3_nt: TGTGCCAGCAGTTTATACGGTGGGAGTCGAGGCTACACCTTC; j_call: TRBJ1-2; v_call: TRBV28; d_call: NA; clone_size: many
cdr3_aa: CASSLEPASKNIQYF; cdr3_nt: TGTGCCAGCAGCTTAGAACCAGCGTCTAAAAACATTCAGTACTTC; j_call: TRBJ2-4; v_call: TRBV11-2; d_call: NA; clone_size: many
cdr3_aa: CASSLWLQPQHF; cdr3_nt: TGTGCCAGCAGTTTATGGCTACAGCCCCAGCATTTT; j_call: TRBJ1-5; v_call: TRBV28; d_call: NA; clone_size: many
cdr3_aa: CASSQDWVNTEAFF; cdr3_nt: TGTGCCAGCAGCCAAGATTGGGTCAACACTGAAGCTTTCTTT; j_call: TRBJ1-1; v_call: TRBV3-1; d_call: NA; clone_size: many
cdr3_aa: CASIRTQGLGTGELFF; cdr3_nt: TGTGCCAGCATCAGAACGCAGGGTTTGGGCACCGGGGAGCTGTTTTTT; j_call: TRBJ2-2; v_call: TRBV7-8; d_call: NA; clone_size: NA
cdr3_aa: CASSLNPSGYNEQFF; cdr3_nt: TGTGCCAGCAGCTTAAATCCTAGCGGGTACAATGAGCAGTTCTTC; j_call: TRBJ2-1; v_call: TRBV7-3; d_call: TRBD2; clone_size: NA
cdr3_aa: CASTIGPGNTIYF; cdr3_nt: TGTGCCAGTACTATCGGGCCAGGAAACACCATATATTTT; j_call: TRBJ1-3; v_call: TRBV19; d_call: NA; clone_size: few
cdr3_aa: CASSWGLAGGPGNEQFF; cdr3_nt: TGTGCCAGCAGCTGGGGACTAGCGGGAGGGCCGGGGAATGAGCAGTTCTTC; j_call: TRBJ2-1; v_call: TRBV11-1; d_call: TRBD2; clone_size: NA
cdr3_aa: CASISTGITPNTGELFF; cdr3_nt: TGCGCCAGCATCAGCACAGGGATAACCCCGAACACCGGGGAGCTGTTTTTT; j_call: TRBJ2-2; v_call: TRBV5-1; d_call: NA; clone_size: few